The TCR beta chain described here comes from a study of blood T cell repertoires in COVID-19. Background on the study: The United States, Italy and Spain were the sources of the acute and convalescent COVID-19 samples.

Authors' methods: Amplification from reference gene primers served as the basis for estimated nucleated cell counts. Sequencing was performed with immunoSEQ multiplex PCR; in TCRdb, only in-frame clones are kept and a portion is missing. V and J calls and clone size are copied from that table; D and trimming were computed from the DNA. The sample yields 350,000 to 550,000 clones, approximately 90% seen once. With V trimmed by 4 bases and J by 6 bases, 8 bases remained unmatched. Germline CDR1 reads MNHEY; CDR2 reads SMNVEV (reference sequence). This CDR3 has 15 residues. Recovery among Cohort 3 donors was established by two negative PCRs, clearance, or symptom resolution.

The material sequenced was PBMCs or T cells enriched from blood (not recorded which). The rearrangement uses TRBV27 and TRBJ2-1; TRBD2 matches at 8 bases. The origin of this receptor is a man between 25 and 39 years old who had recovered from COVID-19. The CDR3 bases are TGTGCCAGCAGTTCACTAGCGGACCCGTCCAATGAGCAGTTCTTC. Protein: CASSSLADPSNEQFF.